Listed here are 8 T cell receptor beta chains from one sample, sequenced in a study of human thymus T cells. Corrective heart surgery yielded the resections from which the thymus tissue came. Produced via immunoSEQ multiplex PCR; TCRdb's table is partial and in-frame only. This table has roughly 120,000 clones, around 95% appearing once. The sample taken for sequencing was thymus tissue. Receptor source: a boy in the first two years of life with a congenital heart defect but otherwise immunologically healthy.

The chain employs TRBV19 and TRBJ1-2; the D gene is possibly TRBD1 (5 bases). Per the germline V gene, CDR1 is LNHDA and CDR2 is SQIVND (reference sequence). The CDR3 runs to 19 residues. Between the trimmed V and J ends, which lost 0 bases and 0 bases, there was a span of 20 bases. The CDR3 here is CASSIDVGRRVRSNYGYTF. The DNA of the CDR3 is TGTGCCAGTAGTATAGATGTGGGACGGAGGGTTAGGTCTAACTATGGCTACACCTTC.

V and J are TRBV18 and TRBJ1-1, with unresolved D. The germline V gene encodes CDR1 KGHSH and CDR2 LQKENI. The length of the CDR3 is 13 residues. V shed 5 bases and J shed 1 base, with 8 bases lying between them. This CDR3 reads CASSGLWNTEAFF. The CDR3 DNA follows: TGTGCCAGCTCAGGGCTATGGAACACTGAAGCTTTCTTT. The complete variable domain, with remaining parts taken from reference TRBV18 and TRBJ1-1, reads NAGVMQNPRHLVRRRGQEARLRCSPMKGHSHVYWYRQLPEEGLKFMVYLQKENIIDESGMPKERFSAEFPKEGPSILRIQQVVRGDSAAYFCASSGLWNTEAFFGQGTRLTVV.

The V call is TRBV28, the J call TRBJ2-1, with 11 bases that match TRBD2. The V gene's germline CDR1 is MDHEN and CDR2 SYDVKM. The CDR3 extends over 17 amino acids. The trim removed 4 bases at V and 6 bases at J, leaving 11 bases unmatched. Written as DNA, the CDR3 is TGTGCCAGCAGTTACCTAGCGGGGGGAGCCGGGGCCAATGAGCAGTTCTTC. Encoded protein: CASSYLAGGAGANEQFF.

The J gene is TRBJ2-3, the V gene TRBV11-3; D call uncertain. CDR1 is SGHNT and CDR2 is YENEEA in the germline V gene. Between the trimmed V and J ends, which lost 1 base and 5 bases, there was a span of 7 bases. The CDR3 contains 13 residues. This CDR3 is CASSLGPLDTQYF. CDR3 DNA sequence: TGTGCCAGCAGCTTAGGACCCCTAGATACGCAGTATTTT. Filled out from reference TRBV11-3 and TRBJ2-3, the complete variable domain reads EAGVVQSPRYKIIEKKQPVAFWCNPISGHNTLYWYLQNLGQGPELLIRYENEEAVDDSQLPKDRFSAERLKGVDSTLKIQPAELGDSAVYLCASSLGPLDTQYFGPGTRLTVL.

Here the CDR3 reads CASSPSGGADTQYF. The CDR3 nucleotides read TGCGCCAGCAGCCCCAGCGGGGGGGCGGATACGCAGTATTTT. The genes are TRBV4-1 and TRBJ2-3, with 10 bases lining up with TRBD2. The germline V gene has CDR1 MGHRA and CDR2 YSYEKL. V gave up 4 bases and J gave up 6 bases; unmatched junction bases: 4. The CDR3 length is 14 residues.

This sequence joins TRBV19 and TRBJ1-1; D gene uncertain. There are 13 residues in the CDR3. Looked up from germline, CDR1 is LNHDA and CDR2 is SQIVND (reference sequence). The germline V and J ends were trimmed by 5 bases and 4 bases, with 11 bases remaining between them. CDR3 loop: CASSAGRVTEAFF. CDR3 nucleotide sequence: TGTGCCAGTAGTGCCGGTCGGGTCACTGAAGCTTTCTTT.

J is TRBJ2-5 and V is TRBV11-2; TRBD2 is a possible D gene (7 bases). Trimming removed 8 bases from V and 2 bases from J, with 12 bases in between. The V gene's germline CDR1 is SGHAT and CDR2 FQNNGV. The CDR3 totals 13 residues. CDR3 in amino acids: CASGLGGQETQYF. The CDR3, as DNA: TGTGCCAGCGGACTAGGGGGGCAAGAGACCCAGTACTTC.

The chain links TRBV7-2 to TRBJ2-3; D may be TRBD1 (5 bases). With 2 bases removed from V and 0 bases from J, the gap between germline ends came to 15 bases. The CDR3 is 17 amino acids. Germline V lookup: CDR1 SGHTA, CDR2 FQGNSA. The CDR3 nucleotides read TGTGCCAGCAGCTTAAGGGGCGGTGACCATAGCACAGATACGCAGTATTTT. Its protein is CASSLRGGDHSTDTQYF.